Sequencing of this TCR beta chain was carried out in a study of cytomegalovirus exposure and HLA in healthy donors. 60 Vbeta and 13 Jbeta primers were used in PCR. Measured with immunoSEQ multiplex PCR; TCRdb has only the in-frame clones, and not every one. The repertoire holds about 150,000 clones, 60% to 80% seen once, with around 13% in the top ten. Broader study findings: Apart from CMV serostatus, no immune exposure information was available. Presence/absence analysis assumed near-uniform sequencing depth across donors. Analysis performed later found about 17,000 TCR beta sequences associated with HLA alleles at 0.05 false discovery rate. According to reports, the classifier identified cytomegalovirus status with high specificity and sensitivity.

The sample holds a few counts of this clone. Its antigen remains unknown. CDR1 and CDR2 (germline): ENHRY, SYGVKD. The J segment lost 5 bases and the V segment lost 6 bases, leaving 4 bases of the junction unmatched. This CDR3 spans 13 amino acids. This chain connects TRBV10-3 to TRBJ2-5; the match to TRBD1 covers 9 bases. Sequencing was performed on PBMCs. The clonotype comes from a young man in good health and CMV-seropositive. CDR3 bases: TGTGCCATCAGGGGACAGGGAGGGGAGACCCAGTACTTC. Residues: CAIRGQGGETQYF.